The text below deals with one TCR beta chain. Its specificity is unknown. Use of 60 Vbeta and 13 Jbeta primers characterized the PCR. Profiled with immunoSEQ multiplex PCR; TCRdb holds only in-frame clones, not every one. The table lists approximately 120,000 clones, 80% of them singletons, with more than 8% in the top ten. The record originates from a study of cytomegalovirus exposure and HLA in healthy donors. Findings and limits, study-wide: Among TCR beta chains of equal frequency, HLA-associated ones were more clonally expanded in a later analysis. A later examination showed that TCR association rates differed by HLA locus, with DRB1 most and HLA-C fewest. A classifier reportedly called cytomegalovirus status with high sensitivity and specificity.

J lost 2 bases, V lost 9 bases, and 11 bases had no gene match. The CDR3 is 16 residues long. Germline V CDR1 and CDR2: LNHDA, SQIVND (reference sequence). V usage is TRBV19 and J usage is TRBJ1-4; TRBD1 aligns across 8 bases. This clonotype was obtained from a man in his thirties or forties in good health and CMV-seropositive. Sequences were obtained from PBMCs. As DNA, the CDR3 is TGTGCCAGCTCCTCGGACAGGGAATCGACTAATGAAAAACTGTTTTTT. It translates to CASSSDRESTNEKLFF.